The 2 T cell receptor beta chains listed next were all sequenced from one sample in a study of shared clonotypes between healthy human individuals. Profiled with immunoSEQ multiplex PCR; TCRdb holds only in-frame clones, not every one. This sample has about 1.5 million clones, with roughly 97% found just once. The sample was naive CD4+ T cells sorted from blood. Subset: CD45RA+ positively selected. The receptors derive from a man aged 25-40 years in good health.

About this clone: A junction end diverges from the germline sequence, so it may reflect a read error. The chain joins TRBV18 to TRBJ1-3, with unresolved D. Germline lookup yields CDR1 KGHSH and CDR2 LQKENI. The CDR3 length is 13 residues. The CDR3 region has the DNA TGTGCCAGCTCACCACCAGGAGCCGTAATTATAGATTTT. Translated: CASSPPGAVIIDF.

CDR3 in DNA: TGCGCCAGCGAAACCGGGACAGCGGACACTGAAGCTTTCTTT. It yields the protein CASETGTADTEAFF. This chain connects TRBV5-1 to TRBJ1-1; 7 nucleotides match TRBD1. Germline CDR1 SGHRS, CDR2 YFSETQ. Trimming removed 7 bases from V and 3 bases from J; junction bases left unmatched: 9. The CDR3 loop spans 14 amino acids.